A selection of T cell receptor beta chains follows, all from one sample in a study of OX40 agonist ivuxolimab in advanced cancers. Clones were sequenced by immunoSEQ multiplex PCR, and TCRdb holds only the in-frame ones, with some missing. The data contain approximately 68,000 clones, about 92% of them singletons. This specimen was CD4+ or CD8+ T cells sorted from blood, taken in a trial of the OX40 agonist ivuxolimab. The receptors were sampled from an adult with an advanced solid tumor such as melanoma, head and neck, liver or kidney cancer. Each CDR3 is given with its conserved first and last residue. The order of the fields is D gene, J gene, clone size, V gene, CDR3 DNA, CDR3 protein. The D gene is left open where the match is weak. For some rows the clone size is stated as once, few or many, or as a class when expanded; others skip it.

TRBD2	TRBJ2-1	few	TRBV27	TGTGCCAGCAGTCCAGGGACTAGCGGGGGGTACAATGAGCAGTTCTTC	CASSPGTSGGYNEQFF
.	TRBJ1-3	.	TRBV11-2	TGTGCCAGCAGCCCTTCGGGTCCTGGAAACACCATATATTTT	CASSPSGPGNTIYF
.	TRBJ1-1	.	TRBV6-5	TGTGCCAGCAGTTACGGGGGAGTTGAAGCTTTCTTT	CASSYGGVEAFF
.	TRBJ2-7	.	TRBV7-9	TGTGCCACCTTCGGGACACAGGACTCCTACGAGCAGTACTTC	CATFGTQDSYEQYF
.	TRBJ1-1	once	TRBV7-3	TGTGCCAGCAGCTTAACAGGCAGGGGCGGTATGAACACTGAAGCTTTCTTT	CASSLTGRGGMNTEAFF
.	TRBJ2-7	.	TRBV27	TGTGCCAGCAGTCCGGGGCAAAGCTCCTACGAGCAGTACTTC	CASSPGQSSYEQYF
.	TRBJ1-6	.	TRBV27	TGTGCCAGCTCTAATCTGACCCCTCTGGGCCTCCACTTT	CASSNLTPLGLHF
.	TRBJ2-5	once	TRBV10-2	TGCGCCAGCAGTGTAACTAGTGGAGAGACCCAGTACTTC	CASSVTSGETQYF
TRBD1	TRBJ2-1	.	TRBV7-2	TGTGCCAGCAGCTCCGGGACAGGGGCTTACAATGAGCAGTTCTTC	CASSSGTGAYNEQFF
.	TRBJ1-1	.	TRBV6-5	TGTGCCAGCAGTGTTATGGACGGCAACACTGAAGCTTTCTTT	CASSVMDGNTEAFF
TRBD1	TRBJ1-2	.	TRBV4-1	TGCGCCAGCAGCCGGACAGGCTATGGCTACACCTTC	CASSRTGYGYTF
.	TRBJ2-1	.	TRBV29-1	TGCAGCGTTGATACAGGTAACAATGAGCAGTTCTTC	CSVDTGNNEQFF
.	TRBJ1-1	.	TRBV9	TGTGCCAGCAGCCCCCAGACACCGAACACTGAAGCTTTCTTT	CASSPQTPNTEAFF
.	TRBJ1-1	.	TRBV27	TGTGCCAGCAGTTTATTCTGGGGAACTGAAGCTTTCTTT	CASSLFWGTEAFF
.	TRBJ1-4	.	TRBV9	TGTGCCAGCAGCCCCGATGGGGGCCGCCTATATGAAAAACTGTTTTTT	CASSPDGGRLYEKLFF
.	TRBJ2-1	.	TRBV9	TGTGCCAGCAGCGTAGTAGGTCGTGGGGACTCTTACAATGAGCAGTTCTTC	CASSVVGRGDSYNEQFF
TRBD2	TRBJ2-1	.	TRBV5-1	TGCGCCAGCAGCTCGACTAGCGGGGGGGCCTATGAGCAGTTCTTC	CASSSTSGGAYEQFF
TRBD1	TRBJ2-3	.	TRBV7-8	TGTGCCAGCAGCATAGGGACAGGGGGCACAGATACGCAGTATTTT	CASSIGTGGTDTQYF
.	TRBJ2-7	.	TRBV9	TGTGCCAGCAGCGTAGAGGCGTCTCCGGCTCCCTACGAGCAGTACTTC	CASSVEASPAPYEQYF
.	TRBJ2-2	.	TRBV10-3	TGTGCCATCAAGGGACCCGGGGGGCAAAGCACCGGGGAGCTGTTTTTT	CAIKGPGGQSTGELFF
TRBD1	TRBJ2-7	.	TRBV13	TGTGCCAGCAGCTTGGGACAGGGGGCGGGCGAGCAGTACTTC	CASSLGQGAGEQYF
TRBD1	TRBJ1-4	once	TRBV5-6	TGTGCCAGCAGCTTGGGGGACAGGGCCTTAAATGAAAAACTGTTTTTT	CASSLGDRALNEKLFF
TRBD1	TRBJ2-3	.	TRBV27	TGTGCCAGCAGTTGGCCAGGGGGAGATACGCAGTATTTT	CASSWPGGDTQYF
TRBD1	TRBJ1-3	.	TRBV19	TGTGCCAGTAGTTCCTTTGGGACAGAAGTGGCGAAACACGCCATATATTTT	CASSSFGTEVAKHAIYF
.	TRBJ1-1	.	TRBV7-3	TGTGCCAGCAGCTTATCAGGGGAGGGCACTGAAGCTTTCTTT	CASSLSGEGTEAFF
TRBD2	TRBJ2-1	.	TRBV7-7	TGTGCCAGCAGCTTATGGGGGGGGGACAATGAGCAGTTCTTC	CASSLWGGDNEQFF
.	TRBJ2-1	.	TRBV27	TGTGCCAGCAGCTTATCCCCCGGGGGCCGATCCTACAATGAGCAGTTCTTC	CASSLSPGGRSYNEQFF
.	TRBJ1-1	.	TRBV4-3	TGCGCCAGCAGCCAAGTGACGCAGGGAAGCACTGAAGCTTTCTTT	CASSQVTQGSTEAFF
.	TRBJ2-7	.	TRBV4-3	TGCGCCAGCAGCCAGGGTGGCGCCTACGAGCAGTACTTC	CASSQGGAYEQYF
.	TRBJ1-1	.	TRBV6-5	TGTGCCAGCAGTTACGGAATCGGGACTGAAGCTTTCTTT	CASSYGIGTEAFF
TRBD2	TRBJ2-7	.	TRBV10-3	TGTGCCATCAGTGGCCAGCGGGAGAACTACGAGCAGTACTTC	CAISGQRENYEQYF
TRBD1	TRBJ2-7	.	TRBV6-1	TGTGCCAGCAGGTCAGGACAGGACTACGAGCAGTACTTC	CASRSGQDYEQYF
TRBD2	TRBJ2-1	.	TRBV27	TGTGCCAGCAGCAGGACTAGCGGGGGAAATGAGCAGTTCTTC	CASSRTSGGNEQFF
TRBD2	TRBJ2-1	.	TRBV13	TGTGCCAGCAGCCCTTGGGGCAGCGGGGGAATCTACAATGAGCAGTTCTTC	CASSPWGSGGIYNEQFF
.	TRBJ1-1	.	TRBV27	TGTGCCAGCAGTTTAGCCCTTAACACTGAAGCTTTCTTT	CASSLALNTEAFF
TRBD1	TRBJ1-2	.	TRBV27	TGTGCCAGCAGTTTCTCTGGGACAGGGTATGGCTACACCTTC	CASSFSGTGYGYTF
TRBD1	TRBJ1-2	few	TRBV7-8	TGTGCCAGCAGCTTATTAGTAACAGGGGGTTCCTTGGGCTACACCTTC	CASSLLVTGGSLGYTF
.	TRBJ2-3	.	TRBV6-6	TGTGCCAGCACCTCTTCTTGGGATACGCAGTATTTT	CASTSSWDTQYF
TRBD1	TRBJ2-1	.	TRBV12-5	TGTGCTAGTGGTTTGACAGGGGTGTACAATGAGCAGTTCTTC	CASGLTGVYNEQFF
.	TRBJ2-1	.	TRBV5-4	TGTGCCAGCAGGGCTGCAGGGGTTAAAGAAACAGACAATGAGCAGTTCTTC	CASRAAGVKETDNEQFF
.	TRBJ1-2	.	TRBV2	TGTGCCAGCAGTGAAAGTCGAGGCGGGTACTATGGCTACACCTTC	CASSESRGGYYGYTF
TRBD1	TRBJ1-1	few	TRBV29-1	TGCAGCGTTGAAGATCCCCAGGGGGCAGCTGAAGCTTTCTTT	CSVEDPQGAAEAFF
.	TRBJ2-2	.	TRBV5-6	TGTGCCAGCAGCTTGGTCGGCAGCTACACCGGGGAGCTGTTTTTT	CASSLVGSYTGELFF
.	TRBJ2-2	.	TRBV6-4	TGTGCCAGCAGTGACCGCGACAGCACCGGGGAGCTGTTTTTT	CASSDRDSTGELFF
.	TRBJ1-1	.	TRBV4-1	TGCGCCAGCAGCCAAGATCGTCCCGTAGACAGCTTGAACACTGAAGCTTTCTTT	CASSQDRPVDSLNTEAFF
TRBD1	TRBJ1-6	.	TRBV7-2	TGTGCCAGCAGCGAACCAGGGGGCTGGAATTCACCCCTCCACTTT	CASSEPGGWNSPLHF
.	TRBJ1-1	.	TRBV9	TGTGCCAGCAGCGTAGCTGGGGGTCCCACTGAAGCTTTCTTT	CASSVAGGPTEAFF
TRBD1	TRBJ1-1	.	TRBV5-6	TGTGCCAGCAGCGAACTCGGGACAGGGGAAGGTGAAGCTTTCTTT	CASSELGTGEGEAFF
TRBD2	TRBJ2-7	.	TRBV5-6	TGTGCCAGCAGCTTAGGGACTAGCAGCTACGAGCAGTACTTC	CASSLGTSSYEQYF
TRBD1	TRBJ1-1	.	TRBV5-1	TGTGCCAGCAGATCCCCGGGACAGGGGGGCACTGAAGCTTTCTTT	CASRSPGQGGTEAFF
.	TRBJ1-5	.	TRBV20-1	TGCAGTGGGGGAGAAGGTCAGCCCCAGCATTTT	CSGGEGQPQHF
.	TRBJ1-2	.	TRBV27	TGTGCCAGCAGTTTGCAGGGAGCTAACTATGGCTACACCTTC	CASSLQGANYGYTF
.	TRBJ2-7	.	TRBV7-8	TGTGCCACCCACGAGGGACTTTCCTATTACGAGCAGTACTTC	CATHEGLSYYEQYF
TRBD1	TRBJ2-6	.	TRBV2	TGTGCCAGCCCCATTCGGGACAGGCCCTCTGGGGCCAACGTCCTGACTTTC	CASPIRDRPSGANVLTF
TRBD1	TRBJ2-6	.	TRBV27	TGTGCCAGCACCCTTTATCCAGGGGGCGGACTAAGCTCTGGGGCCAACGTCCTGACTTTC	CASTLYPGGGLSSGANVLTF
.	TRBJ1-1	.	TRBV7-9	TGTGCCAGCAGCCTGGGGCACGATGAAGCTTTCTTT	CASSLGHDEAFF
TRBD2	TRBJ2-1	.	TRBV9	TGTGCCAGCAGCGGCGAAAGCCAGCGGGGGGCCTACAATGAGCAGTTCTTC	CASSGESQRGAYNEQFF
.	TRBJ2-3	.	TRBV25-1	TGTGCCAGCGTTTCCGGGGAAACGCAGTATTTT	CASVSGETQYF
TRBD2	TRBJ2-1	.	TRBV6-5	TGTGCCAGCAGTTATGGACTAGCGATCACTGAGCAGTTCTTC	CASSYGLAITEQFF